Listed here are 13 T cell receptor beta chains from one sample, sequenced in a study of blood T cell repertoires in COVID-19. Sequencing was performed with immunoSEQ multiplex PCR; in TCRdb, only in-frame clones are kept and a portion is missing. The sample holds approximately 250,000 clones, around four fifths seen once. Material for sequencing was PBMCs or T cells enriched from blood (not recorded which). The receptor set was obtained from a young man with acute COVID-19.

The V call is TRBV10-2, the J call TRBJ2-3, with TRBD1 matching over 7 bases. Per germline, CDR1 WSHSY and CDR2 SAAADI. Germline trimming cut 6 bases from V and 1 base from J; bases unmatched to any gene: 7. The CDR3 sequence is 15 residues long. The CDR3 spells CASSPTGSRTDTQYF. The CDR3 DNA sequence: TGCGCCAGCAGCCCGACAGGGTCTCGCACAGATACGCAGTATTTT.

This clone occurred a few times. This chain links TRBV2 with TRBJ2-3; weak D call: TRBD2 (6 bases). CDR3 length: 13 amino acids. Trimming removed 7 bases from V and 8 bases from J, with 16 bases in between. The germline V gene encodes CDR1 SNHLY and CDR2 FYNNEI. CDR3 residues: CASIPLGAGTQYF. The CDR3 DNA reads TGTGCCAGCATACCCTTAGGAGCGGGTACGCAGTATTTT.

The genes are TRBV6-5 and TRBJ1-1; possibly TRBD1 for D (6 bases). CDR1 is MNHEY and CDR2 is SVGAGI in the germline V gene. The CDR3 consists of 14 residues. Trimming left V 5 bases short and J 2 bases short, with 12 bases between. CDR3 sequence: CASSRQVPNTEAFF. In nucleotides, the CDR3 is TGTGCCAGCAGTAGACAGGTACCCAACACTGAAGCTTTCTTT.

The chain links TRBV27 to TRBJ2-6; no definite D call. There are 15 residues in the CDR3. Germline V CDR1 and CDR2: MNHEY, SMNVEV (reference sequence). Trimming removed 8 bases from V and 3 bases from J, with 14 bases in between. CDR3 sequence (DNA): TGTGCCAGCGGTACCCGGGTGTTTGGGGCCAACGTCCTGACTTTC. The encoded protein is CASGTRVFGANVLTF.

This chain links TRBV18 with TRBJ1-5; D is unresolved. CDR3 length: 14 residues. Germline V lookup: CDR1 KGHSH, CDR2 LQKENI. The V and J ends lost 3 bases and 3 bases respectively, with 9 bases between them. The CDR3 DNA sequence: TGTGCCAGCTCACCGGGCAATAACAATCAGCCCCAGCATTTT. It yields the protein CASSPGNNNQPQHF.

This chain joins TRBV27 and TRBJ2-2; 9 nucleotides align to TRBD1. This CDR3 has 14 amino acids. Losses at the gene ends were 4 bases for V and 5 bases for J; bases not matched to a gene: 2. Germline-derived CDR1 and CDR2 are MNHEY and SMNVEV (reference sequence). The CDR3 bases are TGTGCCAGCAGTTACGGGACAGGGACCGGGGAGCTGTTTTTT. Its translation is CASSYGTGTGELFF.

The chain uses TRBV7-2 and TRBJ1-5; D is ambiguous. Germline V gene sequence: CDR1 SGHTA, CDR2 FQGNSA. There are 15 residues in the CDR3. Trimming shortened V by 2 bases and J by 7 bases, and 15 bases separated the two germline ends. The CDR3: CASSLIPSGGQPQHF. CDR3 bases: TGTGCCAGCAGCTTAATCCCCTCCGGCGGGCAGCCCCAGCATTTT.

This clone was detected a few times. The CDR3: CASSSAGGRSETQYF. CDR3 bases: TGTGCCAGCAGTTCCGCAGGGGGGAGATCAGAGACCCAGTACTTC. The chain carries TRBV6-6 and TRBJ2-5; D possibly corresponds to TRBD1 (7 bases). V gave up 4 bases and J gave up 4 bases, with 16 bases separating them. Germline CDR1 MNHNY, CDR2 SVGAGI (reference sequence). This CDR3 has 15 residues.

The chain couples TRBV30 to TRBJ2-1, with 8 positions matching TRBD2. Germline V gene sequence: CDR1 GTSNPN, CDR2 SVGIG (reference sequence). J lost 7 bases, V lost 3 bases, and 8 bases had no gene match. There are 14 residues in the CDR3. This CDR3 reads CAWRASGSWNEQFF. The CDR3 bases are TGTGCCTGGAGGGCTAGCGGGTCCTGGAATGAGCAGTTCTTC.

Remarks on this clone: At one of its ends the junction is not consistent with the germline gene, which may arise from a read error. The rearrangement joins TRBV5-1 to TRBJ2-1; 12 nucleotides agree with TRBD2. CDR3 size: 14 residues. Per germline, CDR1 SGHRS and CDR2 YFSETQ. The CDR3: CASSYELAGGEQFF. CDR3 coding DNA: TGTGCCAGCAGCTATGAACTAGCGGGAGGCGAGCAGTTCTTC.

This rearrangement joins TRBV11-2 to TRBJ1-5, with TRBD1 identical over 7 bases. In germline, CDR1 is SGHAT, CDR2 FQNNGV. V lost 5 bases and J lost 7; bases outside the gene matches: 8. The CDR3 is 14 amino acids. CDR3 sequence (DNA): TGTGCCAGCAGCGTCACAGGGGATCAGCAGCCCCAGCATTTT. Translating it yields CASSVTGDQQPQHF.

The chain combines TRBV9 with TRBJ2-7; 11 bases fit TRBD2. The CDR3 totals 18 residues. V shed 4 bases and J 6 bases; nucleotides not matched to a gene: 18. The germline gives CDR1 SGDLS, CDR2 YYNGEE. The CDR3 region has the DNA TGTGCCAGCAGCTCCCTCCGCCTAGTAGTAGCGGGAGGGCCCGAGCAGTACGTC. This sequence encodes CASSSLRLVVAGGPEQYV.

This chain uses TRBV4-2 with TRBJ2-2, with TRBD2 identical over 9 bases. The CDR3 covers 18 residues. CDR1 LGHNA and CDR2 YNFKEQ come from the germline V gene. The junction had 14 bases not matched to a gene; V was cut back by 5 bases and J by 4 bases. CDR3 residues: CASSASASGIRVTGELFF. DNA for the CDR3: TGTGCCAGCAGCGCTAGCGCTAGCGGGATCCGGGTCACCGGGGAGCTGTTTTTT.